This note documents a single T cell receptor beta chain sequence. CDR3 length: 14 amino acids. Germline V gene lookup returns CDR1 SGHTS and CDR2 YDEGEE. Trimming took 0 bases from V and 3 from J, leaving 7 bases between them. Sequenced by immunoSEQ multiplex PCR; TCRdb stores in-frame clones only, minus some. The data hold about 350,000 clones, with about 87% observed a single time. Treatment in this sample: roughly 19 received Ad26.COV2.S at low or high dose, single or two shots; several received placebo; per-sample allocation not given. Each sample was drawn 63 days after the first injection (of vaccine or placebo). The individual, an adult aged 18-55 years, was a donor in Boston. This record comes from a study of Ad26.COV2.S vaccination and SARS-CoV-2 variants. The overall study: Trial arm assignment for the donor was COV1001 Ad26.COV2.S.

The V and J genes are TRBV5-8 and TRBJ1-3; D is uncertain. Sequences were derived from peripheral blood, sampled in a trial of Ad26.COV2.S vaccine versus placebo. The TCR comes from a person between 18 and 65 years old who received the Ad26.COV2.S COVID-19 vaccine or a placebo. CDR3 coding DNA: TGTGCCAGCAGCTTGGAGTGGCGTGGAAACACCATATATTTT. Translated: CASSLEWRGNTIYF.